This TCR beta chain was observed in a study of shared clonotypes between healthy human individuals. Overall study: Used for every donor were three CD4 naive, three CD4 memory, two CD8 naive and one CD8 memory plate. General study findings and limits: Among the subsets, naive ones generally showed larger estimated richness than memory ones. Naive CD4 clonotype sharing across a few donors was 4% to 5%.

Profiled with immunoSEQ multiplex PCR; TCRdb holds only in-frame clones, not every one. Of some 580,000 clones in the sample, 97% were seen once. This CDR3 contains 14 residues. In germline, CDR1 is SGHVS, CDR2 FNYEAQ. The V end was cut by 5 bases, the J end by 1 base, with 9 bases between. Comments on this clone: Its antigen is unknown.

The TCR sequence derives from a young woman in good health. The sample was naive CD4+ T cells sorted from blood. The sample's subset: CD45RA+ positively selected. The chain uses TRBV7-6 and TRBJ1-5; weak D call: TRBD1 (6 bases). The CDR3 DNA sequence: TGTGCCAGCAGCCCCACAGGGAGCAATCAGCCCCAGCATTTT. Protein sequence: CASSPTGSNQPQHF. Complete variable domain (other parts from reference TRBV7-6 and TRBJ1-5): GAGVSQSPRYKVTKRGQDVALRCDPISGHVSLYWYRQALGQGPEFLTYFNYEAQQDKSGLPNDRFSAERPEGSISTLTIQRTEQRDSAMYRCASSPTGSNQPQHFGDGTRLSIL.